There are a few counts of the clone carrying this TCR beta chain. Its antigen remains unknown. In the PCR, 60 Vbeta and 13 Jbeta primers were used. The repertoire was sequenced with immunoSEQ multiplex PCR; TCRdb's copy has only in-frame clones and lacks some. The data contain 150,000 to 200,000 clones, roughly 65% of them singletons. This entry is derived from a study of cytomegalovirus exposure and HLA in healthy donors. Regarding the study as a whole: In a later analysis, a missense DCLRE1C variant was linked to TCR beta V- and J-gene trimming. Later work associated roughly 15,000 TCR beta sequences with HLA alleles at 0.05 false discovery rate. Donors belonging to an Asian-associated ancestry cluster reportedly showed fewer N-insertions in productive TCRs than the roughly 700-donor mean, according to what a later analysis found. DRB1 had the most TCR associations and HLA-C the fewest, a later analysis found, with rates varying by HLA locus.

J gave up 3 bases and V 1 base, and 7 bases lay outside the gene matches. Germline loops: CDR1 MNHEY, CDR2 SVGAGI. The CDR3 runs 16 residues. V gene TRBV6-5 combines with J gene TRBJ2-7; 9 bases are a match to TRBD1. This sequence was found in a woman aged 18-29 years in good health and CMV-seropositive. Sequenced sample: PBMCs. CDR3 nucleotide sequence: TGTGCCAGCAGTTACTTAGGTCGGGACAGGGACTACGAGCAGTACTTC. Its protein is CASSYLGRDRDYEQYF.